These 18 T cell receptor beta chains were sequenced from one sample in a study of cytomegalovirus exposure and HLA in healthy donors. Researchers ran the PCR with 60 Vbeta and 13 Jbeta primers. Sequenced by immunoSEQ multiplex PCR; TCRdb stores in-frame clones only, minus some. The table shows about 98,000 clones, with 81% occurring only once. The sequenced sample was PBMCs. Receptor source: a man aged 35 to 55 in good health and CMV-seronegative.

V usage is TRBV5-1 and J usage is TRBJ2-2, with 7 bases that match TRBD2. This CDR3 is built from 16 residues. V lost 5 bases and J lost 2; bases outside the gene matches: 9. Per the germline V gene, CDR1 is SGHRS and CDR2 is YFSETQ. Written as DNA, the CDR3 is TGCGCCAGCAGGGATTCGGCGGGGGTAAACACCGGGGAGCTGTTTTTT. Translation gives CASRDSAGVNTGELFF.

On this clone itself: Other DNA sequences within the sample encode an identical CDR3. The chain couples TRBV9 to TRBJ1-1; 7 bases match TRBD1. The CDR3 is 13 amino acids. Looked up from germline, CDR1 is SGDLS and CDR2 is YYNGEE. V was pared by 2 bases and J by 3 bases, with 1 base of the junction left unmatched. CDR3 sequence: CASSVDRDTEAFF. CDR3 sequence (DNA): TGTGCCAGCAGCGTTGACAGGGACACTGAAGCTTTCTTT. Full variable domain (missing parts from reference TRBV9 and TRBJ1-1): DSGVTQTPKHLITATGQRVTLRCSPRSGDLSVYWYQQSLDQGLQFLIQYYNGEERAKGNILERFSAQQFPDLHSELNLSSLELGDSALYFCASSVDRDTEAFFGQGTRLTVV.

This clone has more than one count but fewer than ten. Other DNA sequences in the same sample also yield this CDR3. The CDR3 coding sequence is TGCGCCAGCAGCTTGGCAACAGGGGGCTATGGCTACACCTTC. This codes for CASSLATGGYGYTF. The J gene is TRBJ1-2, the V gene TRBV5-1, with 8 bases fitting TRBD1. The germline V gene encodes CDR1 SGHRS and CDR2 YFSETQ. The CDR3 extends over 14 amino acids. After removal of 0 bases from V and 4 bases from J, the junction contained 2 bases not matched to a gene. Combining the CDR3 with reference TRBV5-1 and TRBJ1-2 gives the whole variable domain KAGVTQTPRYLIKTRGQQVTLSCSPISGHRSVSWYQQTPGQGLQFLFEYFSETQRNKGNFPGRFSGRQFSNSRSEMNVSTLELGDSALYLCASSLATGGYGYTFGSGTRLTVV.

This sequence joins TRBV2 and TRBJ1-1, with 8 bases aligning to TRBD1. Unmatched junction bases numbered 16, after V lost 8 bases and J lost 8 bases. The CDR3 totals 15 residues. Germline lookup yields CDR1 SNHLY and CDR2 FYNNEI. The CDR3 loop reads CASFSPGQGSGEAFF. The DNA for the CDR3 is TGTGCCAGCTTTTCTCCAGGACAGGGATCCGGGGAAGCTTTCTTT.

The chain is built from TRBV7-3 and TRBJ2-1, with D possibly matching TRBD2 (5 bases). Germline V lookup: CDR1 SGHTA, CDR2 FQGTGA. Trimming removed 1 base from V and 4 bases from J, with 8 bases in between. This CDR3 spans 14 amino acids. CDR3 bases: TGTGCCAGCAGCTTAATGGGGAGTTACAATGAGCAGTTCTTC. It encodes CASSLMGSYNEQFF.

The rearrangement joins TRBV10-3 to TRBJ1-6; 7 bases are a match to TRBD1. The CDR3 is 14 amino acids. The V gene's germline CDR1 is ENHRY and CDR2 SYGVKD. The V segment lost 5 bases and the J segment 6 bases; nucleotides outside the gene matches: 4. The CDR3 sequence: CAISPGQFNSPLHF. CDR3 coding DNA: TGTGCCATCAGTCCGGGACAGTTTAATTCACCCCTCCACTTT.

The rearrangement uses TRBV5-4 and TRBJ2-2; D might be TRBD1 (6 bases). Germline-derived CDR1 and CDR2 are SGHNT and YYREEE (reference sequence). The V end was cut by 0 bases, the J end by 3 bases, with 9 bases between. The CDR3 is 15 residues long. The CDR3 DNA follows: TGTGCCAGCAGCTTGGCAGGGGTCGACACCGGGGAGCTGTTTTTT. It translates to CASSLAGVDTGELFF.

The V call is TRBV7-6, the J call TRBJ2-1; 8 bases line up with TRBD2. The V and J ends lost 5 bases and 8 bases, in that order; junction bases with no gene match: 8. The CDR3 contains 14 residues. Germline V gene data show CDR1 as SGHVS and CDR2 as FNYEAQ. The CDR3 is CASSQVGGGYEQFF. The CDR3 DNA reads TGTGCCAGCAGCCAAGTTGGCGGGGGGTATGAGCAGTTCTTC.

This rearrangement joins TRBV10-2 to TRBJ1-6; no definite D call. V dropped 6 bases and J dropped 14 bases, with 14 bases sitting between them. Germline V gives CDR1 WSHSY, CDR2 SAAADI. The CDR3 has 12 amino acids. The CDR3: CASRETTSSLHF. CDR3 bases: TGCGCCAGCAGAGAAACTACATCTTCCCTCCACTTT.

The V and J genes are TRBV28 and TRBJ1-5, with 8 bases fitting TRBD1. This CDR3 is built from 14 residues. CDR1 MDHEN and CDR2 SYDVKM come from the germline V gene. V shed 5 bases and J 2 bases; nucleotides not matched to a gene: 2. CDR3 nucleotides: TGTGCCAGCAGTCAGACAGGGGGCAATCAGCCCCAGCATTTT. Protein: CASSQTGGNQPQHF.

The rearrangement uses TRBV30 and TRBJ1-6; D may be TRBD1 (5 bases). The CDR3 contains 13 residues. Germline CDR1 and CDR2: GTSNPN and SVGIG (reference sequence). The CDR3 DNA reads TGTGCTGGAAGACAGTCAGTCGATTCACCCCTCCACTTT. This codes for CAGRQSVDSPLHF.

The DNA of the CDR3 is TGTGCCAGCAGCGTAGAGCCCGGACAGGTTGAGGCTTTCTTT. It encodes CASSVEPGQVEAFF. V is TRBV9 and J is TRBJ1-1, with 7 bases identical to TRBD1. Germline trimming cut 0 bases from V and 11 bases from J; bases unmatched to any gene: 10. Germline V lookup: CDR1 SGDLS, CDR2 YYNGEE. The CDR3 runs to 14 residues.

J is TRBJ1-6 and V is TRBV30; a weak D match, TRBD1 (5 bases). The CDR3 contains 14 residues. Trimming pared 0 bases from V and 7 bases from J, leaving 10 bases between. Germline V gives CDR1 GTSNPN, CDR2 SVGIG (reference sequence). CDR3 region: CAWSVRGKNSPLHF. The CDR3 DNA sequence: TGTGCCTGGAGTGTACGGGGGAAAAATTCACCCCTCCACTTT.

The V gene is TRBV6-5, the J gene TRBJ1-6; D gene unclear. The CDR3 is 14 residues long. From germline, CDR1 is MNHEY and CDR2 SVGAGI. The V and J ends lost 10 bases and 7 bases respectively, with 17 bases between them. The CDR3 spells CATQRGSYNSPLHF. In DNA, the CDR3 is TGTGCCACCCAACGGGGAAGTTACAATTCACCCCTCCACTTT.

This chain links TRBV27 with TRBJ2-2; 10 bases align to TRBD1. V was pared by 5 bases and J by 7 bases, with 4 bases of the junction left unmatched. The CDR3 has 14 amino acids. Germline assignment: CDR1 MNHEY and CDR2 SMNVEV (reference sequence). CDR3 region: CASSPGQGIGELFF. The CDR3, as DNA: TGTGCCAGCAGTCCGGGACAGGGGATCGGGGAGCTGTTTTTT.

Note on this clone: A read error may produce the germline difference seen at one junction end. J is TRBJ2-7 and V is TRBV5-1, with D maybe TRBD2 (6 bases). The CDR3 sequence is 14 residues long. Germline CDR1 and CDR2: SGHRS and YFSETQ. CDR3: CASSEGYDYAGLNF. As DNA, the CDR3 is TGCGCCAGCAGCGAAGGATACGACTATGCGGGATTAAACTTC.

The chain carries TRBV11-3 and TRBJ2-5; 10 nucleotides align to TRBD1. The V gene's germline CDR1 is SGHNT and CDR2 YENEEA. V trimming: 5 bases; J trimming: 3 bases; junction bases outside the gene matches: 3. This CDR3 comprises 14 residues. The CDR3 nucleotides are TGTGCCAGCAGCCTAGGGACAGGGGAAGAGACCCAGTACTTC. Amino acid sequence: CASSLGTGEETQYF.

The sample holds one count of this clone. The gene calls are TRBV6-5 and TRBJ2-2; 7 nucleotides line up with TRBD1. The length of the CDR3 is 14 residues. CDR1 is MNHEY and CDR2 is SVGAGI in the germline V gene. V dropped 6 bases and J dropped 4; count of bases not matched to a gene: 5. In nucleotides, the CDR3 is TGTGCCAGCAGAAAACAGGGGAGCACCGGGGAGCTGTTTTTT. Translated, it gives CASRKQGSTGELFF.